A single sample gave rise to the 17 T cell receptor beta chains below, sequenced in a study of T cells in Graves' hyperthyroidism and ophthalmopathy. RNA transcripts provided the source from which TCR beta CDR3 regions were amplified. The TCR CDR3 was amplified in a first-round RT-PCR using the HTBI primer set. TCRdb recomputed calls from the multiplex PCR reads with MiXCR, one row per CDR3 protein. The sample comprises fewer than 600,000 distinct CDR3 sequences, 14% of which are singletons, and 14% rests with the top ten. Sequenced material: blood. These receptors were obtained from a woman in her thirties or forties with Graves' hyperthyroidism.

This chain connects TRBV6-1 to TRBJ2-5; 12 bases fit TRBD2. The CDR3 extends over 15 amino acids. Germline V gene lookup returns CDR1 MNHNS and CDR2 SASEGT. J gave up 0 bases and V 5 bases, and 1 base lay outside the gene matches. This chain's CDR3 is CASSRTSGDQETQYF. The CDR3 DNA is TGTGCCAGCAGTCGGACTAGCGGGGACCAAGAGACCCAGTACTTC.

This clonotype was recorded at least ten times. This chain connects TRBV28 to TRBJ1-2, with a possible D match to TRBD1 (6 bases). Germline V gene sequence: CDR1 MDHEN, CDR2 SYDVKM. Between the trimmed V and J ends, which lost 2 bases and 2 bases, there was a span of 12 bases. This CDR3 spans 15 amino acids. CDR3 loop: CASSLMRQGNYGYTF. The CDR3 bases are TGTGCCAGCAGTTTAATGAGGCAGGGGAACTATGGCTACACCTTC.

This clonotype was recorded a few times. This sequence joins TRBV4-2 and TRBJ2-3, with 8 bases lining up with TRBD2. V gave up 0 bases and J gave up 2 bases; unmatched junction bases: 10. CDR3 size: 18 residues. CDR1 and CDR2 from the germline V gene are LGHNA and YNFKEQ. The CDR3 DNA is TGTGCCAGCAGCCAAGATGCGGTTACTAGCGGACTCACAGATACGCAGTATTTT. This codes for CASSQDAVTSGLTDTQYF.

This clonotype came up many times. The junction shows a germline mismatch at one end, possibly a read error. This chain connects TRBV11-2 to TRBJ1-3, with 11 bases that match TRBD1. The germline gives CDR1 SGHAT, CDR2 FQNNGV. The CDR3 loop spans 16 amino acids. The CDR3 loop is CANSLTDRGRGNTIYF. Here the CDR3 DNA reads TGTGCCAACAGCTTAACGGACAGGGGGCGCGGAAACACCATATATTTT.

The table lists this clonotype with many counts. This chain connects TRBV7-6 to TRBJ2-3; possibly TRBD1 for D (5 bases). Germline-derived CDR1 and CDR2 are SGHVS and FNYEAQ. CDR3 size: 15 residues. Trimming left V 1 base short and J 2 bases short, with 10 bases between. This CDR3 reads CASSLGGRVTDTQYF. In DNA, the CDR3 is TGTGCCAGCAGCTTAGGGGGCAGGGTCACAGATACGCAGTATTTT.

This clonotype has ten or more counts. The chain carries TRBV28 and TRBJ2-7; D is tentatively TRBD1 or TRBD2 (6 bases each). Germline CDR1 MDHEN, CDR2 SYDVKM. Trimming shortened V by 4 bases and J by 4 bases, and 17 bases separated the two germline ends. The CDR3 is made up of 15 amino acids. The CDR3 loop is CASSWGMGAGYEQYF. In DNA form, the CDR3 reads TGTGCCAGCAGTTGGGGGATGGGGGCGGGGTACGAGCAGTACTTC.

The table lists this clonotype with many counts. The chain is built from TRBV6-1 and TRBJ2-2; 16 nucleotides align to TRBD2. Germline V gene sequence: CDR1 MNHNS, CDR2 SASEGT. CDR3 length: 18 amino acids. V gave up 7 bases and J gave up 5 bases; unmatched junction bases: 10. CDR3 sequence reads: CASKGLAGGPRGTGELFF. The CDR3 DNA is TGTGCCAGCAAGGGACTAGCGGGAGGGCCTAGAGGAACCGGGGAGCTGTTTTTT.

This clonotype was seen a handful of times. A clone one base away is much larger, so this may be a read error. This CDR3 reads CASSSINEQLF. The CDR3 DNA reads as TGTGCCAGCAGCTCCATAAATGAGCAGCTCTTC. This chain links TRBV7-6 with TRBJ2-1, with D unresolved. This CDR3 is built from 11 residues. Germline V gives CDR1 SGHVS, CDR2 FNYEAQ. Full variable domain (outside the CDR3, taken from reference TRBV7-6 and TRBJ2-1): GAGVSQSPRYKVTKRGQDVALRCDPISGHVSLYWYRQALGQGPEFLTYFNYEAQQDKSGLPNDRFSAERPEGSISTLTIQRTEQRDSAMYRCASSSINEQLFGPGTRLTVL.

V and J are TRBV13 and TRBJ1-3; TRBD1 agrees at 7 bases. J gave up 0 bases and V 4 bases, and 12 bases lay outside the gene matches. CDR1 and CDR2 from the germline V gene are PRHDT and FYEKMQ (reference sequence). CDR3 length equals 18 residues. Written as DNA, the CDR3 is TGTGCCAGCAGCTCGAGACAGGGCATCTCCGCCTCTGGAAACACCATATATTTT. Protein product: CASSSRQGISASGNTIYF.

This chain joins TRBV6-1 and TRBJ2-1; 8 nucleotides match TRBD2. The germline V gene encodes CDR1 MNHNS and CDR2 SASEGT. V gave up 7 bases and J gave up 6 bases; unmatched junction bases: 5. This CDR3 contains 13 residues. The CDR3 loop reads CASKASGSNEQFF. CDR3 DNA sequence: TGTGCCAGCAAGGCTAGCGGGTCCAATGAGCAGTTCTTC.

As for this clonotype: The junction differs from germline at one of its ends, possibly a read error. Here the CDR3 DNA reads TGTGCCAGCAGTAGCCCTAGCGGGAGGACCGGGGAGCTGGTTTTT. Amino acid sequence: CASSSPSGRTGELVF. The chain recombines TRBV6-2 or TRBV6-3 with TRBJ2-2; TRBD2 matches 11 bases. This CDR3 has 15 residues. Germline V CDR1 and CDR2: MNHEY, SVGEGT.

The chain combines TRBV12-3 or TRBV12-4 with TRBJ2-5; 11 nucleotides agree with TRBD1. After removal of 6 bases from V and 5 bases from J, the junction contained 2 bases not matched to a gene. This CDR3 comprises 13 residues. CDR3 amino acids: CASRGQGAETQYF. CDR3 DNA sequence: TGTGCCAGCAGAGGACAGGGGGCGGAGACCCAGTACTTC.

CDR3 bases: TGTGCCAGTAGCCCTGGAGTTTTCGACCATGCTAATGAAAAACTGTTTTTT. This encodes CASSPGVFDHANEKLFF. The rearrangement links TRBV19 to TRBJ1-4; D unresolved. Germline V lookup: CDR1 LNHDA, CDR2 SQIVND (reference sequence). The CDR3 is 17 amino acids. The germline V and J ends were trimmed by 6 bases and 3 bases, with 20 bases remaining between them.

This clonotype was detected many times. The CDR3: CASSEASNTEAFF. In DNA, the CDR3 is TGTGCCAGCAGTGAAGCGAGCAACACTGAAGCTTTCTTT. The rearrangement uses TRBV2 and TRBJ1-1; D is undetermined. With 0 bases removed from V and 2 bases from J, the gap between germline ends came to 4 bases. CDR1 and CDR2 from the germline V gene are SNHLY and FYNNEI. This CDR3 contains 13 residues.

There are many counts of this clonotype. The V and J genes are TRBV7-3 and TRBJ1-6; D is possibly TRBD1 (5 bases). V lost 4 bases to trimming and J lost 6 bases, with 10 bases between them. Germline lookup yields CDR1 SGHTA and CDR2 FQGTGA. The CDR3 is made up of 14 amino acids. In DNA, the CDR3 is TGTGCCAGCAGCTCAGGGAGATTTAATTCACCCCTCCACTTT. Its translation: CASSSGRFNSPLHF.

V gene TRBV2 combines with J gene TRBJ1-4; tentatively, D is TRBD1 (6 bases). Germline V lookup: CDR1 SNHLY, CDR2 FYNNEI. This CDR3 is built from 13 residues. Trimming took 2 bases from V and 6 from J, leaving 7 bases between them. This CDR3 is CASSEQGYEKLFF. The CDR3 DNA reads TGTGCCAGCAGTGAACAGGGGTATGAAAAACTGTTTTTT.

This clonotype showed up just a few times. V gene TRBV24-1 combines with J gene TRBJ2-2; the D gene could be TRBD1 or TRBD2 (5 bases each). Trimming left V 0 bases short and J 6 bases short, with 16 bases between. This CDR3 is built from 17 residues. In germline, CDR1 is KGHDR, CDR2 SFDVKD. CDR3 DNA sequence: TGTGCCACCAGTGATTTGCCGGGAACGAGGGGCGCCGGGGAGCTGTTTTTT. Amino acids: CATSDLPGTRGAGELFF.